This T cell receptor beta chain was sequenced in a study of cytomegalovirus exposure and HLA in healthy donors. Study observations and caveats: A list of approximately 160 TCR beta chains associated with cytomegalovirus was given. It was confirmed in vitro that a few of the CMV-associated chains were specific for CMV antigens.

Primers for the PCR totalled 60 Vbeta and 13 Jbeta. Here immunoSEQ multiplex PCR was the method, and the copy in TCRdb shows in-frame clones only, minus some. The data show 99,000 or so clones, approximately 81% seen once. Concerning this clone: The antigen remains unidentified.

The clonotype comes from a man aged 30 to 39 in good health and CMV-seronegative. The specimen was PBMCs.

CDR3 DNA sequence: TGTGCCAGCAGCTACACGACAGGGAACTATGGCTACACCTTC. Translating gives CASSYTTGNYGYTF. V usage is TRBV28 and J usage is TRBJ1-2; 7 bases are shared with TRBD1. This CDR3 comprises 14 residues. Trimming cost V 6 bases and J 2 bases; bases outside gene matches: 6. The germline V gene encodes CDR1 MDHEN and CDR2 SYDVKM.